The 8 T cell receptor beta chains below were found in one sample sequenced in a study of OX40 agonist ivuxolimab in advanced cancers. Here immunoSEQ multiplex PCR was the method, and the copy in TCRdb shows in-frame clones only, minus some. There are some 16,000 clones in the sample; less than 90% occur only once, and 3.5% to 4% lies in the top ten. Here the sequenced sample was CD4+ or CD8+ T cells sorted from blood, taken in a trial of the OX40 agonist ivuxolimab. The source of these receptors is an adult with an advanced solid tumor such as melanoma, head and neck, liver or kidney cancer.

This chain joins TRBV7-2 and TRBJ2-7; D ambiguous. There are 14 residues in the CDR3. Germline CDR1 reads SGHTA; CDR2 reads FQGNSA. The V gene lost 0 bases and the J gene lost 4 bases, with 10 bases spanning the gap. The CDR3 region has the DNA TGTGCCAGCAGCTTAGCGGTAGGACCGTACGAGCAGTACTTC. Translating gives CASSLAVGPYEQYF.

The chain is built from TRBV29-1 and TRBJ1-2; 8 bases line up with TRBD1. The germline V gene encodes CDR1 SQVTM and CDR2 ANQGSEA. V trimming: 7 bases; J trimming: 8 bases; junction bases outside the gene matches: 9. The CDR3 runs to 12 residues. CDR3 sequence reads: CSARRGQGGYTF. CDR3 bases: TGCAGCGCCCGGCGAGGACAGGGAGGCTACACCTTC.

In this sample, this clone turned up a few times. The chain employs TRBV2 and TRBJ2-7, with TRBD1 identical over 9 bases. The CDR3 has 13 residues. From germline, CDR1 is SNHLY and CDR2 FYNNEI. V gave up 11 bases and J gave up 7 bases; unmatched junction bases: 12. The DNA of the CDR3 is TGTGCCGACCGGGGACAGGGTCTGGGGGAGCAGTACTTC. It is translated as CADRGQGLGEQYF.

The gene calls are TRBV28 and TRBJ1-1; 7 bases match TRBD1. The CDR3 length is 16 residues. The J segment lost 3 bases and the V segment lost 7 bases, leaving 14 bases of the junction unmatched. Germline CDR1 is MDHEN and CDR2 is SYDVKM. The CDR3 here is CASTNRGDSLYTEAFF. The CDR3 nucleotides read TGTGCCAGCACCAATAGGGGGGACAGCTTATACACTGAAGCTTTCTTT.

The rearrangement uses TRBV5-1 and TRBJ1-3; D not certain. V gave up 4 bases and J gave up 0 bases, with 11 bases separating them. CDR1 SGHRS and CDR2 YFSETQ come from the germline V gene. This CDR3 spans 15 amino acids. The DNA of the CDR3 is TGCGCCAGCAGCGAGTGGGTTGGCTCTGGAAACACCATATATTTT. Translating it yields CASSEWVGSGNTIYF.

V and J are TRBV6-4 and TRBJ2-7; unclear D gene. V shed 7 bases and J shed 2 bases, with 15 bases lying between them. Germline CDR1 is MRHNA and CDR2 is SNTAGT. The CDR3 loop spans 14 amino acids. Here the CDR3 DNA reads TGTGCCAGCAAACCGGACGCTGGTCCCTACGAGCAGTACTTC. Encoded protein: CASKPDAGPYEQYF.

The chain is built from TRBV2 and TRBJ2-4, with D tentatively TRBD1 (6 bases). The germline V and J ends were trimmed by 9 bases and 1 base, with 16 bases remaining between them. CDR3 length: 15 residues. CDR1 and CDR2 from the germline V gene are SNHLY and FYNNEI. In nucleotides, the CDR3 is TGTGCCAGTCTCCGGGACACTGGGGCCAAAAACATTCAGTACTTC. It is translated as CASLRDTGAKNIQYF. Looking up the rest from reference TRBV2 and TRBJ2-4 gives the full variable domain: EPEVTQTPSHQVTQMGQEVILRCVPISNHLYFYWYRQILGQKVEFLVSFYNNEISEKSEIFDDQFSVERPDGSNFTLKIRSTKLEDSAMYFCASLRDTGAKNIQYFGAGTRLSVL.

The CDR3 DNA is TGCGCCAGCAGCTTGGGTGTTGCGAACACCGGGGAGCTGTTTTTT. It encodes CASSLGVANTGELFF. V and J are TRBV5-1 and TRBJ2-2; the D is unclear. The germline V and J ends were trimmed by 0 bases and 0 bases, with 6 bases remaining between them. The CDR3 is made up of 15 amino acids. The germline CDR1 and CDR2 sequences are SGHRS and YFSETQ.